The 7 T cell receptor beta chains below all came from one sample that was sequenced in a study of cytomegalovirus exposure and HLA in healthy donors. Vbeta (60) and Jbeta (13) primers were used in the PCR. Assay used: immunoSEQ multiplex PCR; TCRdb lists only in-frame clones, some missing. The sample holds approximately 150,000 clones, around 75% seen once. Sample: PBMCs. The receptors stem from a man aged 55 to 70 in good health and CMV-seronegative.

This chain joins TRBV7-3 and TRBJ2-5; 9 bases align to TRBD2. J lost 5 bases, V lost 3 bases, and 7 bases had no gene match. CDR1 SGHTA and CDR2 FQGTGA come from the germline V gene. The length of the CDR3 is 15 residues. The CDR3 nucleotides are TGTGCCAGCAGCTTGGGGCGGGAGGGTAGGGAGACCCAGTACTTC. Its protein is CASSLGREGRETQYF. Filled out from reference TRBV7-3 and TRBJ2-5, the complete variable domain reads GAGVSQTPSNKVTEKGKYVELRCDPISGHTALYWYRQSLGQGPEFLIYFQGTGAADDSGLPNDRFFAVRPEGSVSTLKIQRTERGDSAVYLCASSLGREGRETQYFGPGTRLLVL.

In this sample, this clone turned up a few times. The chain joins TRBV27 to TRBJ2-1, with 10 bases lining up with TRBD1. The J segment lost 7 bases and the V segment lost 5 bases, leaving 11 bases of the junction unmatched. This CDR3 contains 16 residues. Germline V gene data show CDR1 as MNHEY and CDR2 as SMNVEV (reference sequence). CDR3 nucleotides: TGTGCCAGCAGTACCCCGAGTGGACAGGGGGGGAATGAGCAGTTCTTC. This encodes CASSTPSGQGGNEQFF.

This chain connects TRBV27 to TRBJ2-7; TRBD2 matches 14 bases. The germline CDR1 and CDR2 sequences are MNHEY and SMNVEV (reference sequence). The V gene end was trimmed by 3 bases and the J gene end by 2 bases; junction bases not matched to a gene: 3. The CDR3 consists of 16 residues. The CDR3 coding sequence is TGTGCCAGCAGTTTCGGGACTAGCGGGAGACCCTACGAGCAGTACTTC. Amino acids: CASSFGTSGRPYEQYF.

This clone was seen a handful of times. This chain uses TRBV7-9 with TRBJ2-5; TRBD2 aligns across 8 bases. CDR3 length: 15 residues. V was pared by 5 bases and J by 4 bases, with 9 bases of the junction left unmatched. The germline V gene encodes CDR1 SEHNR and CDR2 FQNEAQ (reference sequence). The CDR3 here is CASSPEREWLETQYF. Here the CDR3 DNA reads TGTGCCAGCAGCCCAGAGCGGGAGTGGCTAGAGACCCAGTACTTC.

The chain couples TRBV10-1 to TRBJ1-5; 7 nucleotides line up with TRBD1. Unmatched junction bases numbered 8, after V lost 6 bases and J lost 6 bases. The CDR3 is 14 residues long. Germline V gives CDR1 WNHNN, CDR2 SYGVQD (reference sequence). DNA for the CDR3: TGCGCCAGCAGCACAGGGGTAGCTGGTCAGCCCCAGCATTTT. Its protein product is CASSTGVAGQPQHF.

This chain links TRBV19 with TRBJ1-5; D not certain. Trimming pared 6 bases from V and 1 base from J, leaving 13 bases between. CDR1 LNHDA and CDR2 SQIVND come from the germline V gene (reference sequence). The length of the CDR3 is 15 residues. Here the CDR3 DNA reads TGTGCCAGTAGACCAGGTGGTTCGAGCAATCAGCCCCAGCATTTT. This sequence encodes CASRPGGSSNQPQHF.

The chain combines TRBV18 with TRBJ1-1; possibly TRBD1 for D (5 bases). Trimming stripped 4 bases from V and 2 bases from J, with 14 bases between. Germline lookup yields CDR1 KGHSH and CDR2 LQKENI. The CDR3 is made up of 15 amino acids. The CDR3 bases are TGTGCCAGCTCACTTACGACAGACCTTAACACTGAAGCTTTCTTT. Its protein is CASSLTTDLNTEAFF.